This T cell receptor beta chain derives from a study of T cells in Graves' hyperthyroidism and ophthalmopathy. Study results and caveats: In validation, the model predicted ophthalmopathy. These predictions came a median about 6.5 months before onset. Blood also contained most expanded thyroid clonotypes above 0.001.

The sample holds many counts of this clonotype. Its antigen remains unidentified. Trimming cost V 0 bases and J 3 bases, with 9 bases left between them. The germline CDR1 and CDR2 sequences are MNHEY and SMNVEV (reference sequence). The CDR3 runs to 14 residues. Each ophthalmopathy patient scored at least 3 on the Clinical Activity Score and at least 4 on NOSPECS grade, with duration under 3 months. Diagnoses were made from clinical symptoms, serum measures (thyroxine and TRAb), thyroid ultrasound and orbital computed tomography. The investigators amplified TCR beta CDR3 regions from RNA transcripts. HTBI primers were the set used in a first-round RT-PCR of the TCR CDR3. MiXCR, applied by TCRdb to the multiplex PCR reads, yields one record per CDR3 protein. The sample has around 60,000 distinct CDR3 sequences; less than 50% are singletons.

This chain connects TRBV27 to TRBJ2-7; D gene uncertain. The origin of this receptor is a woman in her 30s with Graves' ophthalmopathy. Sequencing was done on a sample of blood. Written as DNA, the CDR3 is TGTGCCAGCAGTTTATCTTCCCCGTACTACGAGCAGTACTTC. Translated, it gives CASSLSSPYYEQYF.